This T cell receptor (beta chain) derives from a study of shared clonotypes between healthy human individuals. TCRdb's copy holds only in-frame clones and misses some; the assay was immunoSEQ multiplex PCR. The repertoire consists of 150,000 to 200,000 clones, with 65% to 80% occurring once and the leading ten covering under 11%. The healthy adult donors were HIV-negative and reported no recent acute infections or vaccinations. Study findings and constraints: Generation of non-shared clonotypes was less probable than generation of clonotypes shared by all four donors. The represented genetic and exposure-history diversity was limited by the small number of donors.

On this clone: The antigen is not known.

CDR3 size: 15 residues. V shed 4 bases, J shed 5 bases, and the junction held 7 bases outside the gene matches. The germline V gene has CDR1 SGHKS and CDR2 YYEKEE (reference sequence). The sample comprised memory CD4+ T cells sorted from blood. Indicated subset: CD45RA-negative fraction. The chain couples TRBV5-5 to TRBJ2-7, with 12 bases matching TRBD2. The clonotype originates from a man aged 30 to 45 in good health. The CDR3 protein is CASSPRLAGEDEQYF. The CDR3 DNA sequence: TGTGCCAGCAGCCCTCGACTAGCGGGAGAGGACGAGCAGTACTTC.